The clone carrying this T cell receptor (beta chain) occurred a few times. Its cognate antigen is unknown. This specimen comes from a study of CD8 T cells in ankylosing spondylitis. Study-wide results and caveats: Significant enrichment of disease-linked clones was reportedly seen in matched ankylosing spondylitis synovial fluid.

The V gene end was trimmed by 4 bases and the J gene end by 0 bases; junction bases not matched to a gene: 9. The CDR3 is 17 amino acids. Germline V gene sequence: CDR1 LGHDT, CDR2 YNNKEL (reference sequence). Quantitative molecular-barcoded 5'-RACE generated the TCR beta libraries. Each CDR3 protein is one row after TCRdb ran MiXCR on the 5' RACE reads. The table includes 130,000 to 150,000 distinct CDR3 sequences, more than 7% detected once. Specimen: synovial fluid, either unsorted or a sorted T cell fraction (not recorded which). The J gene is TRBJ2-3, the V gene TRBV3-1, with 8 bases aligning to TRBD2. The source of this sequence is a male donor with ankylosing spondylitis. CDR3 residues: CASSRTTSGTSTDTQYF. The CDR3 nucleotides read TGTGCCAGCAGCCGGACTACTAGCGGCACTAGCACAGATACGCAGTATTTT.